The TCR beta chain described here comes from a study of glioma-infiltrating T cells after dendritic cell vaccination. Germline trimming cut 5 bases from V and 1 base from J; bases unmatched to any gene: 5. This CDR3 contains 15 residues. CDR1 SGHVS and CDR2 FQNEAQ come from the germline V gene. On this clone itself: Its antigen is not identified.

Input was approximately 1.8 ug genomic DNA, or all available if less. Sequencing was performed with immunoSEQ multiplex PCR; in TCRdb, only in-frame clones are kept and a portion is missing. This table has 100,000 or so clones, approximately 80% appearing once. Points from the study as a whole: Estimated pretreatment TIL content predicted outcome after dendritic cell vaccination. Complete blood and tumor specimen sets were limited to few patients.

Time point defined: after dendritic cell vaccination, including at tumor progression/relapse. The chain carries TRBV7-8 and TRBJ1-5; TRBD1 matches at 7 bases. The TCR comes from a human donor with glioblastoma. The sequences come from blood, collected after dendritic cell vaccination. In nucleotides, the CDR3 is TGTGCCAGCAGCCCGGGACAGTTGAGCAATCAGCCCCAGCATTTT. This codes for CASSPGQLSNQPQHF.